These 10 T cell receptor beta chains were sequenced from one sample in a study of cytomegalovirus exposure and HLA in healthy donors. In the PCR, 60 Vbeta and 13 Jbeta primers were used. The table came from immunoSEQ multiplex PCR; TCRdb's copy has only in-frame clones and leaves some out. Of around 90,000 clones in the sample, around 81% were seen once. The sample was PBMCs. All receptors derive from a man in his thirties or forties in good health and CMV-seronegative.

The chain has TRBV28 and TRBJ2-7; TRBD2 aligns across 8 bases. The CDR3 is 15 residues long. Per germline, CDR1 MDHEN and CDR2 SYDVKM. The J segment lost 3 bases and the V segment lost 5 bases, leaving 9 bases of the junction unmatched. The CDR3 sequence is CASSLDSGELYEQYF. As DNA, the CDR3 is TGTGCCAGCAGTCTTGATAGCGGGGAACTCTACGAGCAGTACTTC.

The V gene is TRBV9, the J gene TRBJ1-6; D not certain. Per the germline V gene, CDR1 is SGDLS and CDR2 is YYNGEE. This CDR3 comprises 17 residues. V was shortened by 4 bases and J by 0 bases, with 14 bases between the two germline ends. The CDR3 loop reads CASSPDLRGSYNSPLHF. The CDR3 region has the DNA TGTGCCAGCAGCCCGGACCTACGGGGCTCCTATAATTCACCCCTCCACTTT. The full variable domain, in which reference TRBV9 and TRBJ1-6 provide the parts outside the CDR3, is DSGVTQTPKHLITATGQRVTLRCSPRSGDLSVYWYQQSLDQGLQFLIQYYNGEERAKGNILERFSAQQFPDLHSELNLSSLELGDSALYFCASSPDLRGSYNSPLHFGNGTRLTVT.

In DNA form, the CDR3 reads TGTGCCAGCAGCTTAGCGCGGGGACAGTACTCTGGAAACACCATATATTTT. Translating gives CASSLARGQYSGNTIYF. The chain uses TRBV7-8 and TRBJ1-3; TRBD1 agrees at 7 bases. The CDR3 runs to 17 residues. Per the germline V gene, CDR1 is SGHVS and CDR2 is FQNEAQ. J was trimmed by 0 bases and V by 0 bases; bases with no gene match: 5.

This clone came up once. The chain combines TRBV7-9 with TRBJ1-4; 9 positions match TRBD1. Germline V lookup: CDR1 SEHNR, CDR2 FQNEAQ (reference sequence). The ends lost 4 bases at V and 10 bases at J; junction bases unmatched: 7. The CDR3 sequence is 14 residues long. The CDR3 loop is CASSWTGANGKLFF. The CDR3 DNA reads TGTGCCAGCAGCTGGACAGGGGCTAACGGAAAACTGTTTTTT.

The chain employs TRBV18 and TRBJ1-1, with D perhaps matching TRBD1 (6 bases). CDR3 size: 13 residues. V shed 6 bases and J shed 0 bases, with 8 bases lying between them. CDR1 is KGHSH, CDR2 LQKENI, per germline. CDR3 sequence: CASSDSVNTEAFF. DNA for the CDR3: TGTGCCAGCTCGGACAGCGTGAACACTGAAGCTTTCTTT. The variable domain in full, with the rest retrieved from reference TRBV18 and TRBJ1-1, is NAGVMQNPRHLVRRRGQEARLRCSPMKGHSHVYWYRQLPEEGLKFMVYLQKENIIDESGMPKERFSAEFPKEGPSILRIQQVVRGDSAAYFCASSDSVNTEAFFGQGTRLTVV.

The V call is TRBV9, the J call TRBJ2-7, with 7 bases lining up with TRBD2. Trimming at V came to 0 bases and at J to 7 bases, leaving 10 bases not matched to a gene. The CDR3 consists of 15 residues. CDR1 and CDR2 from the germline V gene are SGDLS and YYNGEE. The CDR3 nucleotides are TGTGCCAGCAGCGTAGACGGGACTACCACGGGTGAGCAGTACTTC. Translated, it gives CASSVDGTTTGEQYF.

The chain combines TRBV18 with TRBJ1-6; D might be TRBD1 (6 bases). Germline values: CDR1 KGHSH, CDR2 LQKENI. The CDR3 is made up of 15 amino acids. V dropped 3 bases and J dropped 5 bases, with 11 bases sitting between them. The CDR3 bases are TGTGCCAGCTCACCTCGGGGGGCGAATAATTCACCCCTCCACTTT. Translation: CASSPRGANNSPLHF. Full variable domain (outside the CDR3, taken from reference TRBV18 and TRBJ1-6): NAGVMQNPRHLVRRRGQEARLRCSPMKGHSHVYWYRQLPEEGLKFMVYLQKENIIDESGMPKERFSAEFPKEGPSILRIQQVVRGDSAAYFCASSPRGANNSPLHFGNGTRLTVT.

The chain joins TRBV7-2 to TRBJ1-5; D gene ambiguous. Per germline, CDR1 SGHTA and CDR2 FQGNSA. The CDR3 is 16 amino acids. V gave up 3 bases and J gave up 0 bases, with 12 bases separating them. CDR3 coding DNA: TGTGCCAGCAGCTTCAGGTCCGACCTTAGCAATCAGCCCCAGCATTTT. This encodes CASSFRSDLSNQPQHF.

This rearrangement joins TRBV2 to TRBJ2-2; D gene ambiguous. The germline V and J ends were trimmed by 1 base and 2 bases, with 11 bases remaining between them. From germline, CDR1 is SNHLY and CDR2 FYNNEI. The CDR3 has 16 amino acids. The CDR3 DNA reads TGTGCCAGCAGTGAAGTCTCTCCTAGAAACACCGGGGAGCTGTTTTTT. Translated: CASSEVSPRNTGELFF.

The chain is built from TRBV7-6 and TRBJ1-2; no clear D. Germline V gene lookup returns CDR1 SGHVS and CDR2 FNYEAQ. CDR3 length: 13 amino acids. V gave up 3 bases and J gave up 5 bases, with 10 bases separating them. The CDR3 coding sequence is TGTGCCAGCAGCTTCCCGGGAGGGTATGGCTACACCTTC. It yields the protein CASSFPGGYGYTF.